The sequence of this T cell receptor beta chain was determined in a study of blood T cell repertoires in COVID-19. Study-wide background: Acute and convalescent COVID-19 specimens originated in the United States, Italy and Spain.

Enrollment of patients from Seattle took place during active infection, with longitudinal follow-up. The CDR3 has 14 amino acids. Source study methods: Amplified reference gene primers provided the basis for estimating nucleated cell counts. TCRdb keeps only in-frame clones here, not all; method: immunoSEQ multiplex PCR. The DNA gave D and trimming, while V, J and clone size come from that table. The top ten hold around 2% of the sample, which has about 130,000 clones, 92% seen once. This TCR derives from a man aged 45-65 years with COVID-19, enrolled during active disease. The rearrangement uses TRBV21-1 and TRBJ2-1; the table's D call, TRBD2, has no DNA check behind it. TRBV21-1 is marked as a pseudogene. Source material: peripheral blood. The CDR3 here is CASSKPGTRNEQFF. The CDR3 bases are TGTGCCAGCAGCAAACCCGGGACTCGGAATGAGCAGTTCTTC.